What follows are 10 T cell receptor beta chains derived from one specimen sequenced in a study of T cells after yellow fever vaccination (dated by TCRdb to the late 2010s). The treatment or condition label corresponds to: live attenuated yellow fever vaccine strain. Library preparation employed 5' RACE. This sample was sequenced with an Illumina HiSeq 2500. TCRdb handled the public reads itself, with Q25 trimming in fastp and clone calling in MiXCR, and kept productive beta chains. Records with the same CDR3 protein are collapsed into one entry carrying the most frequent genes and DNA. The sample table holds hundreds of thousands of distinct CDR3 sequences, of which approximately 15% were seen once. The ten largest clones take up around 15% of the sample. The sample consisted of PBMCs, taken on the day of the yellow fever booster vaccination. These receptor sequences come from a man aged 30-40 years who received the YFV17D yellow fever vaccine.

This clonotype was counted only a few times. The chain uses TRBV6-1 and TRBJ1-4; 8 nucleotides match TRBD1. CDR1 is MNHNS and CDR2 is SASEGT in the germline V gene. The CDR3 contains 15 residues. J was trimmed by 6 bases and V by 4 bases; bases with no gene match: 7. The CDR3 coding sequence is TGTGCCAGCAGTGGACTGGACAGGGAGTATGAAAAACTGTTTTTT. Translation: CASSGLDREYEKLFF.

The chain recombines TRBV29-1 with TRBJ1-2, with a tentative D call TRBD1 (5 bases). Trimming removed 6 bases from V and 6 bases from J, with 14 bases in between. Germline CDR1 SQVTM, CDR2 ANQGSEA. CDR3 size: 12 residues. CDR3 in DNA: TGCAGCGTGACCCAGGGTGATGATGGCTACACCTTC. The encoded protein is CSVTQGDDGYTF.

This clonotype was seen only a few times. In DNA, the CDR3 is TGTGCCAGCAGTTTCCGGTTACTAGCACCGTCGAGTGAGCAGTACTTC. As protein: CASSFRLLAPSSEQYF. V and J are TRBV6-2 or TRBV6-3 and TRBJ2-7; the D gene is possibly TRBD2 (6 bases). CDR1 and CDR2 (germline): MNHEY, SVGEGT. This CDR3 contains 16 residues. Trimming stripped 4 bases from V and 7 bases from J, with 23 bases between.

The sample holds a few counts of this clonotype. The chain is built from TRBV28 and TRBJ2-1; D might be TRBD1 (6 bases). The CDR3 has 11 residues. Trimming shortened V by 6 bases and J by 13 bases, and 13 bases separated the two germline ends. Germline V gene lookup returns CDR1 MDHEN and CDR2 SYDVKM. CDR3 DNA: TGTGCCAGCAGCCCTGGACAGACCCAGTTCTTC. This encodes CASSPGQTQFF.

The CDR3 region is CASSLPGTSGMEQFF. The CDR3 DNA reads TGTGCCAGCAGCCTCCCCGGGACTAGCGGGATGGAGCAGTTCTTC. J is TRBJ2-1 and V is TRBV7-9, with 13 bases aligning to TRBD2. In germline, CDR1 is SEHNR, CDR2 FQNEAQ (reference sequence). V dropped 5 bases and J dropped 10; count of bases not matched to a gene: 8. This CDR3 is built from 15 residues.

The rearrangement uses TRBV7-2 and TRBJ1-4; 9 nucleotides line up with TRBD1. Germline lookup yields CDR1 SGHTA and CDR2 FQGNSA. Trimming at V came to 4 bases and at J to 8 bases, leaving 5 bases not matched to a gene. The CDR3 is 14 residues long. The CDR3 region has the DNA TGTGCCAGCAGCTGGGACAGGGCGGCGGAAAAACTGTTTTTT. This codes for CASSWDRAAEKLFF.

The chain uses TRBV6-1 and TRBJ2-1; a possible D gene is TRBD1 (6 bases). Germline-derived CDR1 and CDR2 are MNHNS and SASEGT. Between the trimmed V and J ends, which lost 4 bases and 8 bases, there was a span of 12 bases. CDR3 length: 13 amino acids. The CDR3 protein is CASSVQGRHEQFF. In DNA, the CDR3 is TGTGCCAGCAGTGTACAGGGTCGGCATGAGCAGTTCTTC.

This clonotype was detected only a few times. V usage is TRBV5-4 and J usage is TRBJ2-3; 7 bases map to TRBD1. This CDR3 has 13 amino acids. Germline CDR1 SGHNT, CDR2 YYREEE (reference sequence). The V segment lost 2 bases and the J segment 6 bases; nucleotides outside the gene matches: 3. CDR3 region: CASSFQGVDTQYF. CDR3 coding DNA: TGTGCCAGCAGCTTTCAGGGGGTCGATACGCAGTATTTT. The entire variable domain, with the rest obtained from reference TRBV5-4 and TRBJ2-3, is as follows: ETGVTQSPTHLIKTRGQQVTLRCSSQSGHNTVSWYQQALGQGPQFIFQYYREEENGRGNFPPRFSGLQFPNYSSELNVNALELDDSALYLCASSFQGVDTQYFGPGTRLTVL.

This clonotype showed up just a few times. The DNA for the CDR3 is TGTGCCAGCAGCTTAGTATGGGGGGACGAGCAGTACTTC. Translated: CASSLVWGDEQYF. The genes are TRBV7-2 and TRBJ2-7; weak D call: TRBD2 (6 bases). The V gene lost 1 base and the J gene lost 5 bases, with 9 bases spanning the gap. The CDR3 spans 13 residues. Germline CDR1 reads SGHTA; CDR2 reads FQGNSA.

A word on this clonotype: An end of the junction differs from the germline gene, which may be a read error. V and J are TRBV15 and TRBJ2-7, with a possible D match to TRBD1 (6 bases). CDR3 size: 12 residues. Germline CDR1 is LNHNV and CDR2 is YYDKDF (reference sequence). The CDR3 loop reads CATSRPRGELYF. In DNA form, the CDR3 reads TGTGCCACCAGCAGGCCCAGGGGAGAGCTGTACTTC.